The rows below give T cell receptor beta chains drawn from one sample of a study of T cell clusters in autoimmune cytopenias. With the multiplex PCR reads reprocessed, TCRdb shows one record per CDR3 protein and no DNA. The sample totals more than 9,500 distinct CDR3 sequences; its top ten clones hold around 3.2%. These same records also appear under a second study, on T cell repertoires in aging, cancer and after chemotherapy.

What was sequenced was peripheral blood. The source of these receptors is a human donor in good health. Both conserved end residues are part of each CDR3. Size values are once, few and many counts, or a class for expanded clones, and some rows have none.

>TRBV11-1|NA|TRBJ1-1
CASSLGPNTEAFF
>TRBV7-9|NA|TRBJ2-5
CASSSRTAQETQYF
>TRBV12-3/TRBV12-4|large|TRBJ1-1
CASSLARDDTEAFF
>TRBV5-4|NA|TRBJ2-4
CASSFRPKNIQYF
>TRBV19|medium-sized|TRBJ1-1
CASSIDSTSTGRYTEAFF
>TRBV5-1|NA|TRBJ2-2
CASSFSTGNTGELFF
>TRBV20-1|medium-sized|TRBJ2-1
CSARGGTGNNEQFF
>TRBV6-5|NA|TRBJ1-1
CASRDRQNDGATEAFF
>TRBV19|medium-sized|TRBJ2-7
CASSMQSPSGYYEQYF
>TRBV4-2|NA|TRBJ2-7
CASSQDSGGYEQYF
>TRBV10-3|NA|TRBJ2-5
CAISESRPETQYF
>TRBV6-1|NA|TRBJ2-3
CASSELGLAAADTQYF